This TCR beta chain was captured in a study of cytomegalovirus exposure and HLA in healthy donors. Study information: Per a later analysis, the approximately 700 first-cohort and 110 or so validation repertoires shared one platform.

Assay used: immunoSEQ multiplex PCR; TCRdb lists only in-frame clones, some missing. The sample has 220,000 or so clones; around four fifths are singletons. Study-wide results and limits: In the roughly 120 validation repertoires, a later analysis found that first-cohort TCR clusters tended to co-occur. Most TCR sequences were seen very rarely across donors, but some public TCRs occurred in many.

On this clone: Its target is unknown.

Sequencing was done on a sample of PBMCs. This receptor was taken from a woman in her thirties in good health and CMV-seropositive.

Written as DNA, the CDR3 is TGTGCCTGGAGGTTGGGGGGAGGGTTTGGGGAGCAGTACTTC. Translating gives CAWRLGGGFGEQYF. The chain combines TRBV30 with TRBJ2-7; TRBD2 aligns across 7 bases. With 3 bases clipped from V and 7 bases from J, the junction kept 12 bases outside the gene matches. This CDR3 is 14 amino acids long. Germline loops: CDR1 GTSNPN, CDR2 SVGIG (reference sequence).